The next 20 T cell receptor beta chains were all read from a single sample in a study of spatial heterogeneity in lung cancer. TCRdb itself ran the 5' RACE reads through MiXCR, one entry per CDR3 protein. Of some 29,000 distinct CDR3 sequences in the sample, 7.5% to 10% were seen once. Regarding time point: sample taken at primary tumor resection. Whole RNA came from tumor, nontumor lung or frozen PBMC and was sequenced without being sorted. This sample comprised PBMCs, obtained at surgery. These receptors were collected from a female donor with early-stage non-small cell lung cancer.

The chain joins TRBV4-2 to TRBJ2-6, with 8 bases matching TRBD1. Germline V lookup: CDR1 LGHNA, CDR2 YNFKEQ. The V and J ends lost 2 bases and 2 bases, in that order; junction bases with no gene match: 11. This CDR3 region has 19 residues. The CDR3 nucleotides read TGTGCCAGCAGCCAATATTTCCGGGACAGGCGCGCTGGGGCCAACGTCCTGACTTTC. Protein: CASSQYFRDRRAGANVLTF.

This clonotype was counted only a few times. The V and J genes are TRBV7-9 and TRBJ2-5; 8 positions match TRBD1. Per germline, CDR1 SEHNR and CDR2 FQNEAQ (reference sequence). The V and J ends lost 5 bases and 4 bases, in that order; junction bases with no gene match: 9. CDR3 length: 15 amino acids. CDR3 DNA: TGTGCCAGCAGCCCCCTGGGACAGGAGGGAGAGACCCAGTACTTC. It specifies CASSPLGQEGETQYF.

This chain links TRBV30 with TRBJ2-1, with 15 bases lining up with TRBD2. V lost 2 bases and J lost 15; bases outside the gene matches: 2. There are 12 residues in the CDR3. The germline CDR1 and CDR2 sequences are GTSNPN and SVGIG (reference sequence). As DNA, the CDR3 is TGTGCCTGGAGTCGGACTAGCGGGAGGGTGTTCTTC. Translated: CAWSRTSGRVFF.

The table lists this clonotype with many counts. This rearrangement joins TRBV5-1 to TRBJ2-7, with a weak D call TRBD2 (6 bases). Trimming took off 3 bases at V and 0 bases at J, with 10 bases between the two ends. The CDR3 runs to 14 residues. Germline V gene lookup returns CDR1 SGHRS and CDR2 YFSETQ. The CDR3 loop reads CASSSGLLSYEQYF. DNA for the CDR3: TGCGCCAGCAGCTCGGGACTCCTCTCCTACGAGCAGTACTTC.

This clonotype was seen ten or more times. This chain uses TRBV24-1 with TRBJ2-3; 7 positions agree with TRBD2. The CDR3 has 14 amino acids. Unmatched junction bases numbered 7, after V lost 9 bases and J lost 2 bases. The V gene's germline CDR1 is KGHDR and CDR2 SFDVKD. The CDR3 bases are TGTGCCACCTCTGTCGCGGGAGCCACAGATACGCAGTATTTT. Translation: CATSVAGATDTQYF.

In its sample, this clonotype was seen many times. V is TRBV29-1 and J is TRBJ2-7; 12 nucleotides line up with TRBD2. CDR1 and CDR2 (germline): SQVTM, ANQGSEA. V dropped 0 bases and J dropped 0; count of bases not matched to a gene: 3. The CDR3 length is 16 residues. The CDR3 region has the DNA TGCAGCGTTGAAGAGGAACTAGCGGGAGGCTCCTACGAGCAGTACTTC. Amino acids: CSVEEELAGGSYEQYF.

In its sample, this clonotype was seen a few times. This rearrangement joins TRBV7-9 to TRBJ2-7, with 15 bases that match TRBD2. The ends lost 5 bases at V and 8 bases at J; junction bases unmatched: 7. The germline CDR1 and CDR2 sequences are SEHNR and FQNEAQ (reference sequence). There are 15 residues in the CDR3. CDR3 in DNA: TGTGCCAGCAGCCTAGGGGGACTAGCGGGAGGTAAGCAGTACTTC. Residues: CASSLGGLAGGKQYF.

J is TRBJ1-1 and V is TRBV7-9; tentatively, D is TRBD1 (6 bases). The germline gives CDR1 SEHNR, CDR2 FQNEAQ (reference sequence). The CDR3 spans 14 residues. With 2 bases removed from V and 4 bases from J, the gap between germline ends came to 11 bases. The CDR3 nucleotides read TGTGCCAGCAGCTTAACAGGGAAGGGCACTGAAGCTTTCTTT. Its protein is CASSLTGKGTEAFF.

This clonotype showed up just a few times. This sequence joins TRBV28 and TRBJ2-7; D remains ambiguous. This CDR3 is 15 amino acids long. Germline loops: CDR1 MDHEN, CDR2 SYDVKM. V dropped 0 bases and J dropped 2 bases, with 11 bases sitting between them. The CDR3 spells CASSLWAAAAYEQYF. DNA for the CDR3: TGTGCCAGCAGTTTATGGGCCGCGGCGGCCTACGAGCAGTACTTC.

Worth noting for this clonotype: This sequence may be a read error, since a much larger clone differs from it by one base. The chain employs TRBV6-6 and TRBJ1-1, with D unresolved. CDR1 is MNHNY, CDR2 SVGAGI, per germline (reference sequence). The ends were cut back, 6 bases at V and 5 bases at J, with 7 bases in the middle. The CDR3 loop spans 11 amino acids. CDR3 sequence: CASRWETEAFF. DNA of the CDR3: TGTGCCAGCAGATGGGAGACTGAAGCTTTCTTT.

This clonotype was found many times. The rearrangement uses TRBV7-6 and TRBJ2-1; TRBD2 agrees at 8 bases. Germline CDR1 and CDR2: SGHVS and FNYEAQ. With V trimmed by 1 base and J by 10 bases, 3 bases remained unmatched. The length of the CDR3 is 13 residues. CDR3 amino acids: CASSLGLAGEQFF. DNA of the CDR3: TGTGCCAGCAGCTTAGGGCTAGCGGGCGAGCAGTTCTTC.

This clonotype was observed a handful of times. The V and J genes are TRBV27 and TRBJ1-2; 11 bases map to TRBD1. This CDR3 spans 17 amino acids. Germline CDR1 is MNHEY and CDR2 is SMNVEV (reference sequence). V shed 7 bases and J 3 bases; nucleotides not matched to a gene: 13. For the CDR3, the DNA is TGTGCCAGCACCCACTCCGGGACAGGGGGAAGGGACTATGGCTACACCTTC. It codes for CASTHSGTGGRDYGYTF.

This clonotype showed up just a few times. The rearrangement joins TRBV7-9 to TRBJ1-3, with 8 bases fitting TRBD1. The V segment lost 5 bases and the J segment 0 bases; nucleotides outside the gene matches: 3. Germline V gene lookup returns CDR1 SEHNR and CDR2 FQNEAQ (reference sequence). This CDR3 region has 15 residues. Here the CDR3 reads CASSRTGPSGNTIYF. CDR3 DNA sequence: TGTGCCAGCAGCCGGACAGGGCCCTCTGGAAACACCATATATTTT. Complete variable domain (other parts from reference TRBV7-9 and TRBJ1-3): DTGVSQNPRHKITKRGQNVTFRCDPISEHNRLYWYRQTLGQGPEFLTYFQNEAQLEKSRLLSDRFSAERPKGSFSTLEIQRTEQGDSAMYLCASSRTGPSGNTIYFGEGSWLTVV.

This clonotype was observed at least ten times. DNA for the CDR3: TGTGCCAGCAGTTTTCCGGGACCCCCTTGGACGCAGTATTTT. It is translated as CASSFPGPPWTQYF. The chain links TRBV6-5 to TRBJ2-3; possibly TRBD1 or TRBD2 for D (5 bases each). The V gene's germline CDR1 is MNHEY and CDR2 SVGAGI. V was clipped by 4 bases and J by 9 bases, with 17 bases between them. This CDR3 is 14 amino acids long.

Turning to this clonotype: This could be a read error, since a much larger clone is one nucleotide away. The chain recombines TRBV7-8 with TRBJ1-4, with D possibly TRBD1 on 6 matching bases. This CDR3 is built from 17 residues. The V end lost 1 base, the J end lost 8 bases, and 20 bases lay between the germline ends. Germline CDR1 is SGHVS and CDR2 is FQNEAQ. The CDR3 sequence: CASSLVTFGGLREKLFF. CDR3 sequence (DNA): TGTGCCAGCAGCTTAGTTACGTTTGGGGGGCTCCGAGAAAAACTGTTTTTT. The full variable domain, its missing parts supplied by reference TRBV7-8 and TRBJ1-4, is GAGVSQSPRYKVAKRGQDVALRCDPISGHVSLFWYQQALGQGPEFLTYFQNEAQLDKSGLPSDRFFAERPEGSVSTLKIQRTQQEDSAVYLCASSLVTFGGLREKLFFGSGTQLSVL.

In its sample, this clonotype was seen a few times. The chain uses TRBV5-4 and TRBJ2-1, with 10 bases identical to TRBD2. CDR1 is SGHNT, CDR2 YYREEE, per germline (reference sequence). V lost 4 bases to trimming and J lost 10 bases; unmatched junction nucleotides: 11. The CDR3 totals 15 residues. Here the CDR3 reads CASSPGTSARGEQFF. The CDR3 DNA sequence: TGTGCCAGCAGCCCCGGGACTAGCGCGAGAGGGGAGCAGTTCTTC. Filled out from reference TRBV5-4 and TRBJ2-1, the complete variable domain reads ETGVTQSPTHLIKTRGQQVTLRCSSQSGHNTVSWYQQALGQGPQFIFQYYREEENGRGNFPPRFSGLQFPNYSSELNVNALELDDSALYLCASSPGTSARGEQFFGPGTRLTVL.

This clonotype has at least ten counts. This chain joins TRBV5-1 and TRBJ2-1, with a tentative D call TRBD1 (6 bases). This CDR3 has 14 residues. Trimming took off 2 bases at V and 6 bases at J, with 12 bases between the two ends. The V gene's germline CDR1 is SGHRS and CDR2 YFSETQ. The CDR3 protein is CASSFDSRGNEQFF. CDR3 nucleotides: TGCGCCAGCAGCTTTGACTCCAGGGGCAATGAGCAGTTCTTC.

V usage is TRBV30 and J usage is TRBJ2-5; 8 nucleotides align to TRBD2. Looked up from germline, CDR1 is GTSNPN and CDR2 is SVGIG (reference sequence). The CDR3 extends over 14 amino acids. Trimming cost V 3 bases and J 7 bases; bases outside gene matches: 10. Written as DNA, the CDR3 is TGTGCCTGGAGAAAAGGACTAGCCTCAGGGACCCAGTACTTC. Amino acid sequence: CAWRKGLASGTQYF.

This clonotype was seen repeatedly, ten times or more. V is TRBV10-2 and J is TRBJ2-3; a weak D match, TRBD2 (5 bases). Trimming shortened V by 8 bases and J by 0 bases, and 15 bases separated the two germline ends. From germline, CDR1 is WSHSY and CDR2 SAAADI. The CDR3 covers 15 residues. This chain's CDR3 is CASGDRGSSTDTQYF. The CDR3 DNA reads TGCGCCAGCGGGGATCGGGGTTCCAGCACAGATACGCAGTATTTT.

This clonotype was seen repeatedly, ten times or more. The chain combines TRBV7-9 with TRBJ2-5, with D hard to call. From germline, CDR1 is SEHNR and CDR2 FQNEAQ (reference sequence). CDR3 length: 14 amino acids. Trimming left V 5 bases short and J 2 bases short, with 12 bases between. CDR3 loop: CASSKQLPQETQYF. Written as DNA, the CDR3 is TGTGCCAGCAGCAAGCAGCTACCACAAGAGACCCAGTACTTC. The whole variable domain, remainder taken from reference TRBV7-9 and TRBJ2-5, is DTGVSQNPRHKITKRGQNVTFRCDPISEHNRLYWYRQTLGQGPEFLTYFQNEAQLEKSRLLSDRFSAERPKGSFSTLEIQRTEQGDSAMYLCASSKQLPQETQYFGPGTRLLVL.